This T cell receptor beta chain was retrieved from a study of cytomegalovirus exposure and HLA in healthy donors. Researchers ran the PCR with 60 Vbeta and 13 Jbeta primers. Only in-frame clones appear in the TCRdb table, and some are missing; sequencing was by immunoSEQ multiplex PCR. This repertoire shows almost 70,000 clones, around 72% found once; its top ten account for about 14%. The CDR3 consists of 15 residues. CDR1 and CDR2 from the germline V gene are SGHRS and YFSETQ. Trimming left V 0 bases short and J 6 bases short, with 15 bases between. The source material was PBMCs. The sequence was collected from a male donor in good health and CMV-seropositive. The chain couples TRBV5-1 to TRBJ1-2, with TRBD1 as a possible D gene (6 bases). CDR3 residues: CASSLGFRGGDGYTF. DNA of the CDR3: TGCGCCAGCAGCTTGGGTTTTAGGGGGGGCGATGGCTACACCTTC.